The clone carrying this T cell receptor (beta chain) occurred many times. The antigen is undetermined. This sample stems from a study of T cells in Graves' hyperthyroidism and ophthalmopathy. General study findings and limits: Model output signaled ophthalmopathy a median roughly 6.5 months ahead of onset.

The germline V gene has CDR1 LNHNV and CDR2 YYDKDF (reference sequence). CDR3 length equals 15 residues. Trimming stripped 7 bases from V and 3 bases from J, with 19 bases between. Amplification yielded TCR beta CDR3 regions, with RNA transcripts as the source. The TCR CDR3 was amplified in a first-round RT-PCR using the HTBI primer set. TCRdb reanalysed the multiplex PCR reads using MiXCR and keeps one entry per CDR3 protein. Of around 350,000 distinct CDR3 sequences in the sample, about 20% were seen once. Newly diagnosed patients aged 18 to 65 had hyperthyroidism of under 2 months' duration. Based on clinical symptoms, serum thyroxine and TRAb, thyroid ultrasound and orbital computed tomography, diagnoses were reached.

This sequence joins TRBV15 and TRBJ2-7; TRBD1 might be the D (6 bases). The clonotype was recovered from a woman between 18 and 30 years old with Graves' hyperthyroidism. The sample was blood. The CDR3 nucleotides are TGTGCCACCATACCACAGGGACGGATGAGCTACGAGCAGTACTTC. Its translation: CATIPQGRMSYEQYF.